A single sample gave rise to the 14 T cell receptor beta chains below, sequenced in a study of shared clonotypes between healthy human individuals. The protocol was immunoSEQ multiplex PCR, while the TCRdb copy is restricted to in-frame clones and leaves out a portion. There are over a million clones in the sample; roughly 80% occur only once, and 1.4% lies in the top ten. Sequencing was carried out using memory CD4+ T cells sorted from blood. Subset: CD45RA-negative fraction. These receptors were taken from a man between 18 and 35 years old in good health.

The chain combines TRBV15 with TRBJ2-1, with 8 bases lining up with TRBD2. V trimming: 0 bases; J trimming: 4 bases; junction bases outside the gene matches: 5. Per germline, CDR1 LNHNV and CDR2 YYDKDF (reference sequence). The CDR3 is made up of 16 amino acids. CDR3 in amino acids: CATSREGRGGYNEQFF. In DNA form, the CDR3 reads TGTGCCACCAGCAGAGAAGGTCGGGGGGGATACAATGAGCAGTTCTTC.

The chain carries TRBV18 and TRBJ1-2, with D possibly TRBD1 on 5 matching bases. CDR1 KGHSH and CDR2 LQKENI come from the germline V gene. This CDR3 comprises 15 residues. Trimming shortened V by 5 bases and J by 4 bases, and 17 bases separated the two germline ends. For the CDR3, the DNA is TGTGCCAGCTCAAATATACATCGGGGGAGCTATGGCTACACCTTC. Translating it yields CASSNIHRGSYGYTF.

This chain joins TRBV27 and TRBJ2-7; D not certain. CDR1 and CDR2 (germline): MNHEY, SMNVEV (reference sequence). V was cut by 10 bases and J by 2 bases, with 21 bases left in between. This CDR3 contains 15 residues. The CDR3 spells CATILKGGGPYEQYF. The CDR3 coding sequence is TGTGCCACTATTTTAAAGGGTGGCGGACCCTACGAGCAGTACTTC.

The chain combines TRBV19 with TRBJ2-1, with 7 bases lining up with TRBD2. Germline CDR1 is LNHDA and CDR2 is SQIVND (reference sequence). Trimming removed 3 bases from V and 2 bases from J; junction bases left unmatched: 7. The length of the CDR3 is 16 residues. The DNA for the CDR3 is TGTGCCAGTAGTATGGGGGGGAAAAGGGCCTACAATGAGCAGTTCTTC. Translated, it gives CASSMGGKRAYNEQFF. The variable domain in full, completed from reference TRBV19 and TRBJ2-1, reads DGGITQSPKYLFRKEGQNVTLSCEQNLNHDAMYWYRQDPGQGLRLIYYSQIVNDFQKGDIAEGYSVSREKKESFPLTVTSAQKNPTAFYLCASSMGGKRAYNEQFFGPGTRLTVL.

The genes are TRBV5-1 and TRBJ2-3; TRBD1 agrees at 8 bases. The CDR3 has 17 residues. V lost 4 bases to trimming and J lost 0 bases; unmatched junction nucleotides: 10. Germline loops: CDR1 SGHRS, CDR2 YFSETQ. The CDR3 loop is CASSRLGQGPSTDTQYF. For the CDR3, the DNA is TGCGCCAGCAGCCGTTTAGGACAGGGCCCTAGCACAGATACGCAGTATTTT.

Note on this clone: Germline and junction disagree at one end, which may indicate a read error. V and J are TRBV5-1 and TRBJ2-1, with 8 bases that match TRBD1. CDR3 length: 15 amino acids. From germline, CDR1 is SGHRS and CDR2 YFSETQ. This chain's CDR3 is CASRLETGVYNEQFF. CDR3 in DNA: TGCGCCAGCAGGTTGGAGACAGGGGTCTACAATGAGCAGTTCTTC.

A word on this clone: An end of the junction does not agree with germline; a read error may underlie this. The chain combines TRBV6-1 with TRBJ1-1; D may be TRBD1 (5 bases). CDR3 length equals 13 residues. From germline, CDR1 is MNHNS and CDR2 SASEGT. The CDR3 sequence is CACRVAGGTEAFF. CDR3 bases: TGTGCCTGCAGGGTGGCTGGCGGCACTGAAGCTTTCTTT.

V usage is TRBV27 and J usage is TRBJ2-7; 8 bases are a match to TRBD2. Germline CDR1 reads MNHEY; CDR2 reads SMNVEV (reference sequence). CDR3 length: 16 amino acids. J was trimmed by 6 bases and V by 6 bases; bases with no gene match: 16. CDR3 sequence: CASSRMGLVSPGEQYF. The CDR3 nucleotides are TGTGCCAGCAGCCGGATGGGACTAGTGAGCCCGGGCGAGCAGTACTTC.

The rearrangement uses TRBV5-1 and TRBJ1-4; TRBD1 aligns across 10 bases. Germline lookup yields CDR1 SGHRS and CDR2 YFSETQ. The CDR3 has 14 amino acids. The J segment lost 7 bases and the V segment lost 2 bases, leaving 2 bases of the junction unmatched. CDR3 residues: CASSFGQGVEKLFF. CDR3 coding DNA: TGCGCCAGCAGCTTCGGACAGGGGGTTGAAAAACTGTTTTTT.

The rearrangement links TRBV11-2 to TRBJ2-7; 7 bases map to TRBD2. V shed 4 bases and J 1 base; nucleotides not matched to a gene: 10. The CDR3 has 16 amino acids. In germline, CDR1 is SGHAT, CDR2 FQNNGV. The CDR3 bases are TGTGCCAGCAGCTCGTTTGTAAGGACTAGGTCCTACGAGCAGTACTTC. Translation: CASSSFVRTRSYEQYF.

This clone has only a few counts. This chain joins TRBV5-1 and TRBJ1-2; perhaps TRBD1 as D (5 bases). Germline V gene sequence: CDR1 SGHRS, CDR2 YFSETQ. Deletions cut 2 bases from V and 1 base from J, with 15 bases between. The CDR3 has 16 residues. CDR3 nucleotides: TGCGCCAGCAGCTTCAGCTTCCGGGACGATAACTATGGCTACACCTTC. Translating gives CASSFSFRDDNYGYTF.

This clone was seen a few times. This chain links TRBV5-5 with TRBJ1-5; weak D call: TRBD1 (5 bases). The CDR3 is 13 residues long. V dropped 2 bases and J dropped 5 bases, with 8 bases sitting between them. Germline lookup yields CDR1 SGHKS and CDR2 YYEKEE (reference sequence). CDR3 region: CASSFWGDQPQHF. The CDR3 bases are TGTGCCAGCAGCTTCTGGGGGGATCAGCCCCAGCATTTT.

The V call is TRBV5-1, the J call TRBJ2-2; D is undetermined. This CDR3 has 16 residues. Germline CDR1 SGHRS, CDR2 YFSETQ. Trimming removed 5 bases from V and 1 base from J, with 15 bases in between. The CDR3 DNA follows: TGCGCCAGCAGAGGTACACCATCGGGGAACACCGGGGAGCTGTTTTTT. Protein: CASRGTPSGNTGELFF.

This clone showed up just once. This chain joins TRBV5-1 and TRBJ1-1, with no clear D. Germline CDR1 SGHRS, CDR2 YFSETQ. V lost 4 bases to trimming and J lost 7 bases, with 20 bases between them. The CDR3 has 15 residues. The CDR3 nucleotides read TGCGCCAGCAGCCTGGAGGCCCAGGATTATGGTGAAGCTTTCTTT. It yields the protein CASSLEAQDYGEAFF.